One sample yielded the 4 T cell receptor beta chains listed below, sequenced in a study of Graves' ophthalmopathy and Graves' hyperthyroidism. Amplification of the TCR beta CDR3 regions used RNA transcripts (as template). Amplification began with first-round RT-PCR using HTBI primers, then second-round multiplex PCR was performed. Each CDR3 protein gets one entry after TCRdb re-called the multiplex PCR reads with MiXCR. The sample records 200,000 to 250,000 distinct CDR3 sequences, roughly 21% being singletons. Material for sequencing was peripheral blood. These receptors all come from a woman aged 50 to 65 with Graves' ophthalmopathy.

In its sample, this clonotype was seen many times. The V and J genes are TRBV27 and TRBJ1-1; tentatively, D is TRBD1 (6 bases). There are 14 residues in the CDR3. The V end lost 2 bases, the J end lost 5 bases, and 12 bases lay between the germline ends. Looked up from germline, CDR1 is MNHEY and CDR2 is SMNVEV (reference sequence). CDR3 coding DNA: TGTGCCAGCAGTTTAAACAGGGTTGGAACTGAAGCTTTCTTT. Protein sequence: CASSLNRVGTEAFF.

This clonotype showed up many times. The CDR3 DNA is TGCGCCAGCGGGGCTGCCGGGAAGACCCAGTACTTC. It specifies CASGAAGKTQYF. V is TRBV10-2 and J is TRBJ2-5, with D perhaps being TRBD1 or TRBD2 (5 bases each). CDR3 length: 12 residues. Trimming left V 8 bases short and J 6 bases short, with 13 bases between. Germline V gene lookup returns CDR1 WSHSY and CDR2 SAAADI.

The gene calls are TRBV12-3 or TRBV12-4 and TRBJ2-2, with 8 nucleotides matching TRBD2. V was pared by 7 bases and J by 6 bases, with 13 bases of the junction left unmatched. The CDR3 consists of 16 residues. CDR3 DNA sequence: TGTGCCAGCACACTAAACGCGGGGGGCCTGTCCGGGGAGCTGTTTTTT. The encoded protein is CASTLNAGGLSGELFF.

This clonotype was detected ten times or more. The rearrangement uses TRBV6-5 and TRBJ1-2; weak D call: TRBD1 (6 bases). The CDR3 is 15 residues long. The V gene lost 4 bases and the J gene lost 2 bases, with 14 bases spanning the gap. The germline CDR1 and CDR2 sequences are MNHEY and SVGAGI. The CDR3 DNA reads as TGTGCCAGCAGTTCCCCTGGTCAGGGGAACTATGGCTACACCTTC. Amino acid sequence: CASSSPGQGNYGYTF.